The 21 T cell receptor beta chains below come from one sample, sequenced in a study of CD8 T cells in Susac syndrome (dated 2019 in TCRdb). Preparation of the library involved the immunoSEQ multiplex PCR assay. RNA was extracted with the RNeasy kit and about 0.5 to 1 ug was reverse transcribed using random hexamers. Using fastp at Q25 and MiXCR, TCRdb reprocessed the public reads and kept productive beta chains. Entries are consolidated by CDR3 protein sequence, retaining the most common genes and DNA. Within this sample are some 400,000 distinct CDR3 sequences, with more than 80% of them counted one time only. The ten largest clonotypes hold about 0.12% of the sample. Material: CD8+ T cells from PBMCs. The source of these receptors is a human donor with multiple sclerosis.

The chain has TRBV28 and TRBJ1-2, with 10 bases fitting TRBD1. V gave up 5 bases and J gave up 5 bases; unmatched junction bases: 11. The CDR3 is made up of 16 amino acids. Germline V gives CDR1 MDHEN, CDR2 SYDVKM. The DNA for the CDR3 is TGTGCCAGCAGTCCCCGGCCGGGACAGGGGAGATATGGCTACACCTTC. Translation: CASSPRPGQGRYGYTF.

J is TRBJ2-7 and V is TRBV27; possible D gene TRBD1, 5 bases. The CDR3 length is 17 residues. Germline CDR1 and CDR2: MNHEY and SMNVEV (reference sequence). Trimming stripped 8 bases from V and 1 base from J, with 24 bases between. CDR3 DNA: TGTGCCAGCGTATTCAAGGCTCCGCAGACAGCATCCTACGAGCAGTACTTC. Protein: CASVFKAPQTASYEQYF.

In its sample, this clonotype was seen once. This rearrangement joins TRBV29-1 to TRBJ2-2; D unclear. The germline gives CDR1 SQVTM, CDR2 ANQGSEA. This CDR3 is 14 amino acids long. V shed 4 bases and J shed 0 bases, with 9 bases lying between them. CDR3 sequence (DNA): TGCAGCGTTGCTTCCCCCTCGAACACCGGGGAGCTGTTTTTT. Its protein product is CSVASPSNTGELFF.

This chain connects TRBV6-6 to TRBJ1-2; TRBD1 might be the D (5 bases). Germline V CDR1 and CDR2: MNHNY, SVGAGI (reference sequence). V lost 5 bases and J 4 bases, leaving 20 bases between the germline ends. This CDR3 has 16 amino acids. The CDR3 sequence: CASSTREGGGTYGYTF. The CDR3 DNA follows: TGTGCCAGCAGTACCAGGGAGGGAGGAGGGACCTATGGCTACACCTTC.

This clonotype was seen once. The CDR3 is CASSAPGTTADTQYF. CDR3 in DNA: TGTGCCAGCAGCGCCCCCGGGACTACCGCAGATACGCAGTATTTT. V and J are TRBV9 and TRBJ2-3; 7 bases line up with TRBD2. Looked up from germline, CDR1 is SGDLS and CDR2 is YYNGEE. J gave up 4 bases and V 3 bases, and 8 bases lay outside the gene matches. CDR3 length: 15 residues.

The V and J genes are TRBV2 and TRBJ1-2; 7 bases line up with TRBD1. V dropped 9 bases and J dropped 3; count of bases not matched to a gene: 4. The length of the CDR3 is 12 residues. CDR1 is SNHLY, CDR2 FYNNEI, per germline. CDR3 in DNA: TGTGCCAGAGACAGGGAAGACTATGGCTACACCTTC. Its translation: CARDREDYGYTF. Looking up the rest from reference TRBV2 and TRBJ1-2 gives the full variable domain: EPEVTQTPSHQVTQMGQEVILRCVPISNHLYFYWYRQILGQKVEFLVSFYNNEISEKSEIFDDQFSVERPDGSNFTLKIRSTKLEDSAMYFCARDREDYGYTFGSGTRLTVV.

The chain joins TRBV12-3 or TRBV12-4 to TRBJ2-1, with TRBD1 identical over 12 bases. V was pared by 7 bases and J by 9 bases, with 10 bases of the junction left unmatched. The CDR3 sequence is 15 residues long. CDR3 nucleotide sequence: TGTGCCAGCAATTCGGGACAGGGGGCGATTAGTGAGCAGTTCTTC. Translating it yields CASNSGQGAISEQFF.

This CDR3 reads CASSLFLGQLYEQYF. In DNA form, the CDR3 reads TGTGCCAGCAGCTTATTTCTAGGACAACTATACGAGCAGTACTTC. This chain connects TRBV11-2 to TRBJ2-7, with a weak D call TRBD1 (5 bases). The germline V gene has CDR1 SGHAT and CDR2 FQNNGV. With 2 bases removed from V and 4 bases from J, the gap between germline ends came to 15 bases. The CDR3 has 15 amino acids.

The rearrangement links TRBV20-1 to TRBJ2-7, with 12 bases matching TRBD2. Trimming took 0 bases from V and 5 from J; bases not matched to a gene: 8. There are 16 residues in the CDR3. Germline CDR1 reads DFQATT; CDR2 reads SNEGSKA (reference sequence). The CDR3 DNA reads TGCAGTGCTAGAGAGGGACTAGCGGGCCTAAGCCACGAGCAGTACTTC. Its translation: CSAREGLAGLSHEQYF.

This sequence joins TRBV7-2 and TRBJ2-2; 11 nucleotides agree with TRBD2. Germline V gene lookup returns CDR1 SGHTA and CDR2 FQGNSA. The CDR3 length is 16 residues. V shed 2 bases, J shed 4 bases, and the junction held 3 bases outside the gene matches. CDR3 sequence reads: CASSLLLAGGTGELFF. The CDR3 DNA reads as TGTGCCAGCAGCTTATTGCTAGCGGGAGGCACCGGGGAGCTGTTTTTT. Filled out from reference TRBV7-2 and TRBJ2-2, the complete variable domain reads GAGVSQSPSNKVTEKGKDVELRCDPISGHTALYWYRQSLGQGLEFLIYFQGNSAPDKSGLPSDRFSAERTGGSVSTLTIQRTQQEDSAVYLCASSLLLAGGTGELFFGEGSRLTVL.

This clonotype came up a few times. The CDR3 loop reads CASSLALASSYNEQFF. CDR3 DNA: TGTGCCAGCAGCTTAGCTCTAGCGAGCTCCTACAATGAGCAGTTCTTC. The chain is built from TRBV11-1 and TRBJ2-1; perhaps TRBD2 as D (6 bases). The V gene lost 0 bases and the J gene lost 0 bases, with 9 bases spanning the gap. The CDR3 extends over 16 amino acids. Germline lookup yields CDR1 SGHAT and CDR2 FQDESV (reference sequence).

The V call is TRBV9, the J call TRBJ2-3, with 12 bases fitting TRBD2. Germline V gene lookup returns CDR1 SGDLS and CDR2 YYNGEE. The V segment lost 2 bases and the J segment 5 bases; nucleotides outside the gene matches: 3. The CDR3 extends over 15 amino acids. The CDR3 region has the DNA TGTGCCAGCAGCGTGCTAGCGGGGGGGAGAGATACGCAGTATTTT. Its translation is CASSVLAGGRDTQYF.

The chain is built from TRBV30 and TRBJ2-2; possibly TRBD1 or TRBD2 for D (5 bases each). The CDR3 has 13 residues. Germline V lookup: CDR1 GTSNPN, CDR2 SVGIG (reference sequence). The germline V and J ends were trimmed by 5 bases and 1 base, with 8 bases remaining between them. The DNA for the CDR3 is TGTGCCTGGGGGGCGGGGAACACCGGGGAGCTGTTTTTT. The encoded protein is CAWGAGNTGELFF.

The V and J genes are TRBV6-2 or TRBV6-3 and TRBJ2-3; 16 positions match TRBD2. CDR1 and CDR2 (germline): MNHEY, SVGEGT. This CDR3 region has 18 residues. Trimming removed 6 bases from V and 6 bases from J; junction bases left unmatched: 12. Here the CDR3 reads CASRGTSGRERGADTQYF. In nucleotides, the CDR3 is TGTGCCAGCAGAGGGACTAGCGGGAGGGAAAGGGGAGCGGATACGCAGTATTTT.

The V gene is TRBV18, the J gene TRBJ1-5; 9 bases match TRBD1. The CDR3 runs 15 residues. Per the germline V gene, CDR1 is KGHSH and CDR2 is LQKENI. V lost 4 bases, J lost 3 bases, and 4 bases stayed unmatched. CDR3 nucleotide sequence: TGTGCCAGCTCACGACAGGGGGAGTTCAATCAGCCCCAGCATTTT. Translated: CASSRQGEFNQPQHF.

This chain joins TRBV12-5 and TRBJ2-7; D unclear. This CDR3 spans 12 amino acids. Germline CDR1 reads LGHNT; CDR2 reads FRNRAP. Trimming pared 7 bases from V and 3 bases from J, leaving 10 bases between. The CDR3 DNA follows: TGTGCTAGTGCCACGGACGGCTACGAGCAGTACTTC. Protein: CASATDGYEQYF.

The J gene is TRBJ2-7, the V gene TRBV12-3 or TRBV12-4; perhaps TRBD2 as D (6 bases). CDR3 length: 14 amino acids. Between the trimmed V and J ends, which lost 3 bases and 2 bases, there was a span of 11 bases. Written as DNA, the CDR3 is TGTGCCAGCAGTTTCCGGGACTCAGCCTACGAGCAGTACTTC. Its protein is CASSFRDSAYEQYF.

The chain links TRBV4-1 to TRBJ2-1; D uncertain. Trimming took off 2 bases at V and 0 bases at J, with 17 bases between the two ends. The CDR3 runs 18 residues. Germline-derived CDR1 and CDR2 are MGHRA and YSYEKL. The CDR3 sequence is CASSQPIPGDFSYNEQFF. CDR3 DNA: TGCGCCAGCAGCCAACCAATCCCAGGAGACTTCTCCTACAATGAGCAGTTCTTC.

V is TRBV6-5 and J is TRBJ2-3; 7 bases are a match to TRBD1. The CDR3 length is 17 residues. Unmatched junction bases numbered 10, after V lost 4 bases and J lost 0 bases. CDR1 is MNHEY, CDR2 SVGAGI, per germline. The CDR3 sequence: CASSSVGQAASTDTQYF. DNA of the CDR3: TGTGCCAGCAGTTCAGTAGGACAGGCCGCTAGCACAGATACGCAGTATTTT.

V usage is TRBV27 and J usage is TRBJ2-5, with D unclear. V lost 0 bases, J lost 0 bases, and 11 bases lay in between. This CDR3 comprises 16 residues. Looked up from germline, CDR1 is MNHEY and CDR2 is SMNVEV (reference sequence). CDR3 region: CASSLSAAKYQETQYF. The CDR3 DNA follows: TGTGCCAGCAGTTTATCCGCAGCAAAGTACCAAGAGACCCAGTACTTC.

The chain carries TRBV27 and TRBJ2-7, with 8 nucleotides matching TRBD1. The V gene's germline CDR1 is MNHEY and CDR2 SMNVEV (reference sequence). This CDR3 spans 14 amino acids. The trim removed 4 bases at V and 4 bases at J, leaving 6 bases unmatched. The CDR3 sequence: CASSSIDRGYEQYF. DNA of the CDR3: TGTGCCAGCAGTTCAATAGACAGGGGATACGAGCAGTACTTC.